The 4 T cell receptor beta chains in this list originate from one sample, sequenced in a study of cytomegalovirus exposure and HLA in healthy donors. The PCR used 60 Vbeta and 13 Jbeta primers. Some clones are missing from TCRdb's copy, which holds only in-frame ones; the method was immunoSEQ multiplex PCR. The repertoire holds under 200,000 clones, with 82% as singletons. The material sequenced was PBMCs. Every receptor here comes from a girl aged 10-17 years in good health and CMV-seropositive.

V usage is TRBV7-9 and J usage is TRBJ1-5; D is possibly TRBD1 (5 bases). Germline V gene lookup returns CDR1 SEHNR and CDR2 FQNEAQ (reference sequence). CDR3 size: 13 residues. V lost 3 bases and J 5 bases, leaving 8 bases between the germline ends. The CDR3 DNA is TGTGCCAGCAGCTTCCAGGGCGATCAGCCCCAGCATTTT. Translation gives CASSFQGDQPQHF.

The J gene is TRBJ2-1, the V gene TRBV5-1, with D possibly TRBD2 on 6 matching bases. The germline V gene encodes CDR1 SGHRS and CDR2 YFSETQ. With 0 bases removed from V and 5 bases from J, the gap between germline ends came to 9 bases. The CDR3 sequence is 14 residues long. The CDR3 region has the DNA TGCGCCAGCAGCTTGGAGCGGGCGCACAATGAGCAGTTCTTC. Its protein is CASSLERAHNEQFF.

V and J are TRBV5-1 and TRBJ1-2; weak D call: TRBD1 (5 bases). CDR3 length: 14 residues. Germline lookup yields CDR1 SGHRS and CDR2 YFSETQ. V was shortened by 8 bases and J by 7 bases, with 21 bases between the two germline ends. The CDR3 sequence is CASTTGQGGPGYTF. Here the CDR3 DNA reads TGCGCCAGTACTACGGGGCAGGGAGGGCCTGGCTACACCTTC. Full variable domain (remainder filled in from reference TRBV5-1 and TRBJ1-2): KAGVTQTPRYLIKTRGQQVTLSCSPISGHRSVSWYQQTPGQGLQFLFEYFSETQRNKGNFPGRFSGRQFSNSRSEMNVSTLELGDSALYLCASTTGQGGPGYTFGSGTRLTVV.

This clone was seen a handful of times. V gene TRBV5-5 combines with J gene TRBJ2-1; TRBD1 aligns across 7 bases. The germline V gene has CDR1 SGHKS and CDR2 YYEKEE (reference sequence). V dropped 4 bases and J dropped 9; count of bases not matched to a gene: 16. This CDR3 comprises 16 residues. CDR3 protein: CASSPYRGSGLGEQFF. The CDR3 bases are TGTGCCAGCAGCCCCTACAGGGGTTCCGGGCTCGGTGAGCAGTTCTTC. Full variable domain (rest looked up from reference TRBV5-5 and TRBJ2-1): DAGVTQSPTHLIKTRGQQVTLRCSPISGHKSVSWYQQVLGQGPQFIFQYYEKEERGRGNFPDRFSARQFPNYSSELNVNALLLGDSALYLCASSPYRGSGLGEQFFGPGTRLTVL.